Shown below are 18 T cell receptor beta chains from a single sample sequenced in a study of T cell clonality in common variable immunodeficiency. Study-level findings and limits: Fewer deletions and N-nucleotide insertions were reportedly seen in common variable immunodeficiency TCR beta sequences.

Their antigens remain unidentified. Clones were read by immunoSEQ multiplex PCR, and TCRdb kept only the in-frame ones, dropping some. Singletons are absent from the sample, which has 25,000 to 30,000 clones. Sequenced input: peripheral blood mononuclear cells. These receptor sequences come from a human donor with common variable immunodeficiency.

This clone was found a few times. Read coverage stops 3 residues before the CDR3 terminus; the germline J gene supplies the remainder. V is TRBV29-1 and J is TRBJ2-5; D might be TRBD1 (5 bases). Germline-derived CDR1 and CDR2 are SQVTM and ANQGSEA. This CDR3 comprises 11 residues. V dropped 6 bases and J dropped 2 bases, with 7 bases sitting between them. CDR3: CSVDSQETQYF. The covered CDR3 bases are TGCAGCGTCGACAGTCAAGAGACC.

This clone has at least ten counts. The read halts 3 residues ahead of the CDR3 end, with the missing end drawn from the germline J gene. The chain is built from TRBV5-1 and TRBJ1-5; TRBD1 aligns across 12 bases. The length of the CDR3 is 17 residues. Per germline, CDR1 SGHRS and CDR2 YFSETQ. Losses at the gene ends were 4 bases for V and 6 bases for J; bases not matched to a gene: 11. The sequenced part of the CDR3 DNA is TGCGCCAGCAGCCCCGGGACAGGGGGCGCGGTGACTCAGCCC. Its protein product is CASSPGTGGAVTQP. The entire CDR3 sequence reads CASSPGTGGAVTQPQHF.

This clone was seen a handful of times. CDR3 DNA (partial): TGCGCCAGCAGCTGGGGACAGGGAAGAGGGTCCTACGAG. This encodes CASSWGQGRGSYE. Given in full, the CDR3 is CASSWGQGRGSYEQYF. V is TRBV5-1 and J is TRBJ2-7; 9 bases align to TRBD1. The CDR3 is cut off 3 residues early in the read; its end comes from the germline J gene. The CDR3 loop spans 16 amino acids. The trim removed 3 bases at V and 1 base at J, leaving 8 bases unmatched. Germline values: CDR1 SGHRS, CDR2 YFSETQ.

Comments on this clone: The CDR3 end is not reached by the read, which stops 3 residues before it; the germline J gene fills it in. The rearrangement uses TRBV2 and TRBJ2-6, with 8 bases lining up with TRBD1. The germline V gene encodes CDR1 SNHLY and CDR2 FYNNEI. There are 17 residues in the CDR3. V lost 6 bases and J lost 3; bases outside the gene matches: 10. The CDR3 bases that were read are TGTGCCAGCAGCCGAGACAGGGGACGAGGTGGGGCCAACGTC. Amino acid sequence: CASSRDRGRGGANV. The complete CDR3 protein is CASSRDRGRGGANVLTF.

This clone was seen ten or more times. The sequenced fragment ends 3 residues before the CDR3 boundary, so the rest is inferred from the germline J gene. The V gene is TRBV6-1, the J gene TRBJ1-1, with 11 positions matching TRBD1. Per germline, CDR1 MNHNS and CDR2 SASEGT. The CDR3 length is 15 residues. The sequenced part of the CDR3 DNA is TGTGCCAGCAGTGAAGGGACAGGGGGCGTAAGGGGA. It translates to CASSEGTGGVRG. The full CDR3 is CASSEGTGGVRGAFF.

There are many counts of this clone. Here the CDR3 reads CASTVAFTSGKAFF. The CDR3 DNA, read in part, is TGTGCCAGTACCGTCGCCTTCACATCGGGGAAA. The chain recombines TRBV19 with TRBJ1-1; D remains unclear. Sequencing ends 3 residues short of the CDR3 end; the germline J gene provides the rest. The CDR3 sequence is 14 residues long. Germline-derived CDR1 and CDR2 are LNHDA and SQIVND (reference sequence).

This clone was found many times. Partial CDR3 DNA: TGTGCCAGCAGACCCGGACAGGGCGGTCAGCCC. Its translation: CASRPGQGGQP. The CDR3 in its entirety is CASRPGQGGQPQHF. This chain joins TRBV12-3 or TRBV12-4 and TRBJ1-5, with 8 bases lining up with TRBD1. With the read ending 3 residues before the CDR3 end, the germline J gene is used to fill in that end. After removal of 6 bases from V and 6 bases from J, the junction contained 7 bases not matched to a gene. The CDR3 loop spans 14 amino acids.

This clone turned up a few times. The CDR3 goes on 3 residues after the read ends, and that part is filled in from the germline J gene. The rearrangement joins TRBV30 to TRBJ2-7, with D possibly being TRBD1 (6 bases). Germline V gene data show CDR1 as GTSNPN and CDR2 as SVGIG (reference sequence). V was pared by 5 bases and J by 4 bases, with 9 bases between. The CDR3 is made up of 11 amino acids. The CDR3 protein is CAWGTWYEQYF. The DNA read from the CDR3 is TGTGCCTGGGGGACATGGTACGAG.

This clone appeared many times. The read ends 3 residues early relative to the CDR3; the germline J gene fills the gap. The rearrangement joins TRBV30 to TRBJ1-5; TRBD1 might be the D (5 bases). The CDR3 runs 15 residues. Germline-derived CDR1 and CDR2 are GTSNPN and SVGIG (reference sequence). V was trimmed by 0 bases and J by 0 bases, leaving 9 bases between them. This CDR3 reads CAWSVSGDSNQPQHF. The CDR3 bases that were read are TGTGCCTGGAGTGTATCGGGGGATAGCAATCAGCCC.

The sample holds a few counts of this clone. The read is 3 residues too short to cover the CDR3 end, so that end is filled in from the germline J gene. The chain uses TRBV30 and TRBJ1-6; TRBD1 matches 10 bases. Germline-derived CDR1 and CDR2 are GTSNPN and SVGIG (reference sequence). V was clipped by 2 bases and J by 12 bases; unmatched bases: 7. This CDR3 spans 14 amino acids. CDR3 DNA (partial): TGTGCCTGGAGTCCCGGGACAGGGGATGGACCC. It translates to CAWSPGTGDGP. The entire CDR3 is CAWSPGTGDGPLHF. The whole variable domain, filled in from reference TRBV30 and TRBJ1-6, reads SQTIHQWPATLVQPVGSPLSLECTVEGTSNPNLYWYRQAAGRGLQLLFYSVGIGQISSEVPQNLSASRPQDRQFILSSKKLLLSDSGFYLCAWSPGTGDGPLHFGNGTRLTVT.

Turning to this clone: The read falls 3 residues short of the CDR3 end, and the missing part is taken from the germline J gene. The sample has other DNA sequences that encode this CDR3 too. V is TRBV19 and J is TRBJ1-5; D is unresolved. The germline V gene has CDR1 LNHDA and CDR2 SQIVND (reference sequence). This CDR3 is built from 13 residues. Trimming took off 2 bases at V and 4 bases at J, with 6 bases between the two ends. The CDR3 here is CASSIIGNQPQHF. The sequenced CDR3 bases are TGTGCCAGTAGTATAATAGGGAATCAGCCC.

Turning to this clone: The CDR3 is cut off 3 residues early in the read; its end comes from the germline J gene. Different DNA sequences within this sample yield the same CDR3. The gene calls are TRBV30 and TRBJ2-3, with D tentatively TRBD2 (6 bases). Germline assignment: CDR1 GTSNPN and CDR2 SVGIG (reference sequence). This CDR3 is built from 18 residues. V lost 0 bases and J lost 5, with 24 bases in between. The CDR3 reads CAWSVGRGRFATGDTQYF. The CDR3 DNA, read in part, is TGTGCCTGGAGTGTAGGGCGGGGAAGGTTCGCCACAGGAGATACG. Complete variable domain (other parts from reference TRBV30 and TRBJ2-3): SQTIHQWPATLVQPVGSPLSLECTVEGTSNPNLYWYRQAAGRGLQLLFYSVGIGQISSEVPQNLSASRPQDRQFILSSKKLLLSDSGFYLCAWSVGRGRFATGDTQYFGPGTRLTVL.

This clone was recorded at least ten times. Read sequence stops 3 residues before the CDR3 end, and the germline J gene provides the missing end. The chain recombines TRBV6-2 or TRBV6-3 with TRBJ2-7; perhaps TRBD1 as D (6 bases). The V end lost 6 bases, the J end lost 3 bases, and 15 bases lay between the germline ends. Germline V CDR1 and CDR2: MNHEY, SVGEGT. CDR3 length equals 14 residues. The CDR3 loop reads CASSPLTGSYEQYF. The covered CDR3 bases are TGTGCCAGCAGCCCGCTAACAGGGAGCTACGAG.

The sample holds a few counts of this clone. The covered CDR3 bases are TGTGCCAGCTCACTCTCATCATCTAGCGGCCAATACAATGAG. Its protein product is CASSLSSSSGQYNE. In full, the CDR3 reads CASSLSSSSGQYNEQFF. The gene calls are TRBV18 and TRBJ2-1; 7 bases line up with TRBD2. The sequence runs out 3 residues before the end of the CDR3; the remainder is reconstructed from the germline J gene. The germline V gene has CDR1 KGHSH and CDR2 LQKENI. The V segment lost 4 bases and the J segment 4 bases; nucleotides outside the gene matches: 13. This CDR3 contains 17 residues.

This clone was seen ten or more times. The read stops 3 residues short of the end of the CDR3; the missing end is completed from the germline J gene. The genes are TRBV29-1 and TRBJ1-1, with D tentatively TRBD1 (6 bases). The CDR3 consists of 12 residues. CDR1 SQVTM and CDR2 ANQGSEA come from the germline V gene. CDR3 bases read: TGCAGCGTTGGACCTGGGGGCAGGGAA. The encoded protein is CSVGPGGRE. The entire CDR3 reads CSVGPGGREAFF.

This clone was counted a few times. The read stops 3 residues short of the end of the CDR3; the missing end is completed from the germline J gene. This chain connects TRBV7-9 to TRBJ1-1; D remains unclear. In germline, CDR1 is SEHNR, CDR2 FQNEAQ (reference sequence). The CDR3 sequence is 14 residues long. The V end was cut by 3 bases, the J end by 2 bases, with 10 bases between. The sequenced CDR3 bases are TGTGCCAGCAGCTTGGGCACGGTAAACACTGAA. Encoded protein: CASSLGTVNTE. The whole CDR3 protein reads CASSLGTVNTEAFF.

This clone showed up just a few times. The CDR3 goes on 3 residues after the read ends, and that part is filled in from the germline J gene. This chain connects TRBV11-2 to TRBJ1-3; 7 bases fit TRBD1. CDR3 length equals 14 residues. CDR1 and CDR2 from the germline V gene are SGHAT and FQNNGV. V lost 8 bases, J lost 6 bases, and 10 bases stayed unmatched. CDR3 residues: CASVQPGQLNTIYF. CDR3 bases read: TGTGCCAGCGTACAACCGGGACAGCTAAACACC. Combining the CDR3 with reference TRBV11-2 and TRBJ1-3 gives the whole variable domain EAGVAQSPRYKIIEKRQSVAFWCNPISGHATLYWYQQILGQGPKLLIQFQNNGVVDDSQLPKDRFSAERLKGVDSTLKIQPAKLEDSAVYLCASVQPGQLNTIYFGEGSWLTVV.

This clone appeared a few times. The observed sequence ends 3 residues before the CDR3 terminus, with the missing tail filled in from the germline J gene. The J gene is TRBJ2-2, the V gene TRBV7-9; TRBD2 aligns across 7 bases. With V trimmed by 5 bases and J by 5 bases, 5 bases remained unmatched. CDR1 is SEHNR, CDR2 FQNEAQ, per germline (reference sequence). This CDR3 spans 14 amino acids. The covered CDR3 bases are TGTGCCAGCAGCGGTCTAGCGGTAACCGGGGAG. It is translated as CASSGLAVTGE. The whole CDR3 is CASSGLAVTGELFF. The full variable domain, in which reference TRBV7-9 and TRBJ2-2 provide the parts outside the CDR3, is DTGVSQNPRHKITKRGQNVTFRCDPISEHNRLYWYRQTLGQGPEFLTYFQNEAQLEKSRLLSDRFSAERPKGSFSTLEIQRTEQGDSAMYLCASSGLAVTGELFFGEGSRLTVL.